The clone carrying this T cell receptor (beta chain) was observed many times. What it recognizes is unknown. With the library built for alpha chains, this beta chain is off target and its frequency is not meaningful. This CDR3 comprises 13 residues. Germline assignment: CDR1 SGHRS and CDR2 YFSETQ. With 5 bases clipped from V and 8 bases from J, the junction kept 3 bases outside the gene matches. The sample comes from a study of spatial heterogeneity in lung cancer. Study-wide points: Tumor mutation count correlated with how many alpha and beta TCRs expanded intratumorally.

Time point meaning: sample taken at primary tumor resection. Whole RNA came from tumor, nontumor lung or frozen PBMC and was sequenced without being sorted. TCRdb re-analysed the 5' RACE reads in MiXCR, keeping a single row per CDR3 protein. The sample has roughly 15,000 distinct CDR3 sequences; 4.7% are singletons. V and J are TRBV5-1 and TRBJ1-6, with 8 bases fitting TRBD1. The source was lung tumor tissue, collected at surgery. The sequence was collected from a female donor with early-stage non-small cell lung cancer. The CDR3 here is CASRGQEDSPLHF. In DNA, the CDR3 is TGCGCCAGCAGGGGACAGGAGGATTCACCCCTCCACTTT. The full variable domain, its missing parts supplied by reference TRBV5-1 and TRBJ1-6, is KAGVTQTPRYLIKTRGQQVTLSCSPISGHRSVSWYQQTPGQGLQFLFEYFSETQRNKGNFPGRFSGRQFSNSRSEMNVSTLELGDSALYLCASRGQEDSPLHFGNGTRLTVT.